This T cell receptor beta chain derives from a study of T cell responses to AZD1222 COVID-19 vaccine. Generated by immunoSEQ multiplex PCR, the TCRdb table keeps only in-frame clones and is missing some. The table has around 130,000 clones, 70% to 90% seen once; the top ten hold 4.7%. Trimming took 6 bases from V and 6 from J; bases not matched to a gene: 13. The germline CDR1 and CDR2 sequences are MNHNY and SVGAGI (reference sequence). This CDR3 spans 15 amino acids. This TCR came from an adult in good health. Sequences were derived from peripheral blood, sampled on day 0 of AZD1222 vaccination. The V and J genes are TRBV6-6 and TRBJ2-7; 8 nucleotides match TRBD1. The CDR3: CASRSPQGAWSEQYF. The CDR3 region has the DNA TGTGCCAGCAGATCCCCTCAGGGGGCCTGGAGCGAGCAGTACTTC.